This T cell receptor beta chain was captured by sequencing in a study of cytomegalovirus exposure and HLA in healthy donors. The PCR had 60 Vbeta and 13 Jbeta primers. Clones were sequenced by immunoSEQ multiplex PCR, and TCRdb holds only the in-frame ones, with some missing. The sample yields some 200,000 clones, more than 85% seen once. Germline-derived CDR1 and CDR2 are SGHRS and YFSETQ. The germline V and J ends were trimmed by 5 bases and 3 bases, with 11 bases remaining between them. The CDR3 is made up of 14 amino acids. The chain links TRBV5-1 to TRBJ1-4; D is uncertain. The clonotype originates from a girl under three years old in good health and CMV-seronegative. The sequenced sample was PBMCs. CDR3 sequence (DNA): TGCGCCAGCAGTCGGACGGGAGCTAATGAAAAACTGTTTTTT. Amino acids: CASSRTGANEKLFF. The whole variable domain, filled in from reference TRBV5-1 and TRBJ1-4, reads KAGVTQTPRYLIKTRGQQVTLSCSPISGHRSVSWYQQTPGQGLQFLFEYFSETQRNKGNFPGRFSGRQFSNSRSEMNVSTLELGDSALYLCASSRTGANEKLFFGSGTQLSVL.